The 9 T cell receptor beta chains below all came from one sample that was sequenced in a study of regulatory T cells in long-lasting Graves disease. Time point given: persistent/refractory GD, antithyroid drugs over 5 years with positive TRAb. From RNA extracted from PBMCs, the TCR library was made. Library construction for TCR beta used iRepertoire HTBI primers and Arm-PCR of CDR3 regions. MiXCR, run by TCRdb on the multiplex PCR reads, gives a single entry per CDR3 protein. The profile shows about 400,000 distinct CDR3 sequences, around 21% of them singletons. The sequences come from peripheral blood mononuclear cells (PBMCs), collected when the disease was refractory, from a patient treated with antithyroid drugs. Receptors originate from a female donor with Graves disease.

This clonotype occurred a few times. The rearrangement uses TRBV2 and TRBJ2-5; TRBD2 matches at 7 bases. V lost 10 bases, J lost 5 bases, and 10 bases stayed unmatched. The germline V gene encodes CDR1 SNHLY and CDR2 FYNNEI. There are 13 residues in the CDR3. For the CDR3, the DNA is TGTGCCATCATAGTGGGAGCGGGGGAGACCCAGTACTTC. This gives the protein CAIIVGAGETQYF.

Ten or more counts support this clonotype. This chain connects TRBV12-3 or TRBV12-4 to TRBJ1-1, with TRBD1 matching 8 bases. CDR3 length equals 15 residues. V was pared by 6 bases and J by 0 bases, with 6 bases of the junction left unmatched. The CDR3 loop is CASRETGAMNTEAFF. The CDR3 coding sequence is TGTGCCAGCAGGGAGACAGGGGCCATGAACACTGAAGCTTTCTTT.

This clonotype was detected many times. The chain couples TRBV3-1 to TRBJ1-2; no clear D gene. CDR3 length: 14 residues. Deletions cut 6 bases from V and 5 bases from J, with 16 bases between. CDR1 is LGHDT, CDR2 YNNKEL, per germline (reference sequence). CDR3 coding DNA: TGTGCCAGCAGTCTTAGACCCGACGGTTATGGCTACACCTTC. The encoded protein is CASSLRPDGYGYTF.

This clonotype has only a few counts. The rearrangement links TRBV6-2 or TRBV6-3 to TRBJ2-2; D gene unclear. The germline gives CDR1 MNHEY, CDR2 SVGEGT. The CDR3 extends over 13 amino acids. The V and J ends lost 5 bases and 2 bases respectively, with 6 bases between them. The DNA of the CDR3 is TGTGCCAGCAGTGTCACCAACACCGGGGAGCTGTTTTTT. It specifies CASSVTNTGELFF.

This clonotype was found many times. The chain is built from TRBV12-3 or TRBV12-4 and TRBJ1-2, with D unclear. The CDR3 runs 11 residues. The ends were cut back, 6 bases at V and 5 bases at J, with 7 bases in the middle. The CDR3 loop is CASSSLYGYTF. CDR3 nucleotide sequence: TGTGCCAGCAGCTCCCTGTATGGCTACACCTTC.

The sample holds a few counts of this clonotype. This sequence joins TRBV28 and TRBJ1-3, with D perhaps matching TRBD1 (5 bases). The CDR3 consists of 15 residues. V gave up 6 bases and J gave up 0 bases, with 12 bases separating them. CDR1 is MDHEN, CDR2 SYDVKM, per germline. Here the CDR3 DNA reads TGTGCCAGCAGCCGGTGGGGGGGCTCTGGAAACACCATATATTTT. Its protein is CASSRWGGSGNTIYF.

Details on this clonotype: A much larger clone differs by one base, so this may be a read error. The chain is built from TRBV30 and TRBJ2-2; weak D call: TRBD2 (5 bases). The germline V gene has CDR1 GTSNPN and CDR2 SVGIG (reference sequence). There are 14 residues in the CDR3. Deletions cut 3 bases from V and 3 bases from J, with 11 bases between. The CDR3 here is CAWRVRADTGELFF. DNA for the CDR3: TGTGCCTGGAGAGTGAGGGCGGACACCGGGGAGCTGTTTTTT.

The CDR3 sequence: CASSQVWTDDSPLHF. In DNA, the CDR3 is TGTGCCAGCAGCCAAGTCTGGACAGACGATTCACCCCTCCACTTT. The chain is built from TRBV4-2 and TRBJ1-6; tentative D call: TRBD1 (6 bases). The V end lost 1 base, the J end lost 8 bases, and 12 bases lay between the germline ends. The CDR3 covers 15 residues. Germline CDR1 reads LGHNA; CDR2 reads YNFKEQ.

The sample holds a few counts of this clonotype. The chain has TRBV9 and TRBJ2-7, with 7 bases lining up with TRBD1. CDR1 and CDR2 from the germline V gene are SGDLS and YYNGEE. With 0 bases clipped from V and 6 bases from J, the junction kept 9 bases outside the gene matches. CDR3 length equals 15 residues. The CDR3 sequence is CASSVGGDSSREQYF. DNA for the CDR3: TGTGCCAGCAGCGTAGGAGGGGACAGCTCCCGCGAGCAGTACTTC.